This entry describes one T cell receptor beta chain. Germline CDR1 reads LNHDA; CDR2 reads SQIVND (reference sequence). The CDR3 is 16 amino acids. V was cut by 2 bases and J by 7 bases, with 15 bases left in between. A quantity of about 0.5 to 1 ug RNA underwent reverse transcription using random hexamers. With immunoSEQ multiplex PCR, TCR beta CDR3 was amplified across 54 Vbeta and 13 Jbeta. Using its own MiXCR run on the immunoSEQ multiplex PCR reads, TCRdb lists one record per CDR3 protein. The sample lists 150,000 to 200,000 distinct CDR3 sequences; approximately 95% were seen once. This entry is derived from a study of CD8 T cells in Susac syndrome. Treatment-naive patients with stable or active relapsing-remitting disease served as multiple sclerosis controls. Through negative isolation, CD4+ and CD8+ T cells were obtained, while TEMRA cells were enriched using FACS.

J is TRBJ1-6 and V is TRBV19; a possible D gene is TRBD1 (6 bases). Sample: CD4+ T cells from PBMCs. This receptor was obtained from a human donor with multiple sclerosis. CDR3 sequence: CASSIRPGGRNSPLHF. DNA for the CDR3: TGTGCCAGTAGTATACGGCCCGGGGGCAGGAATTCACCCCTCCACTTT.